This T cell receptor (beta chain) is from a study of CD8 T cells in Susac syndrome. The study's findings and limits: As the study acknowledged, the number of individuals who were part of its TCR sequencing and HLA analysis was relatively small.

When the RNA was reverse transcribed, random hexamers were used with an input of about 0.5 to 1 ug. The immunoSEQ assay covered 54 Vbeta and 13 Jbeta segments for CDR3. MiXCR, run by TCRdb on the immunoSEQ multiplex PCR reads, gives a single entry per CDR3 protein. The sample yields some 300,000 distinct CDR3 sequences, 85% seen once. It was treatment-naive patients with stable or active relapsing-remitting disease who made up the multiple sclerosis controls. Purification of the CD8+ and CD4+ T cells relied on negative isolation, and TEMRA cells underwent FACS enrichment. This clonotype has a handful of counts. Its antigen is as yet unknown. The CDR3 is made up of 15 amino acids. With 3 bases clipped from V and 6 bases from J, the junction kept 5 bases outside the gene matches. CDR1 SGHAT and CDR2 FQNNGV come from the germline V gene.

The receptor comes from a human donor with multiple sclerosis. The chain uses TRBV11-2 and TRBJ2-1; 10 bases align to TRBD2. Material: CD8+ T cells from PBMCs. CDR3 coding DNA: TGTGCCAGCAGCTTTGGCAGCGGGAGGGCCAATGAGCAGTTCTTC. It specifies CASSFGSGRANEQFF.